Reported below is one T cell receptor (beta chain). This CDR3 region has 12 residues. In germline, CDR1 is SNHLY, CDR2 FYNNEI. V was pared by 10 bases and J by 5 bases, with 11 bases between. The data are from a study of blood T cell repertoires in COVID-19. In the study overall: Sample material is recorded as cDNA or gDNA derived from T cells, B-cell-depleted T cells, or PBMCs.

Researchers sorted participants into cohorts using their self-reported clinical history. Cohort 3 recovered donors had two negative PCRs, clearance, or symptom resolution. Clones were sequenced by immunoSEQ multiplex PCR, and TCRdb holds only the in-frame ones, with some missing. The data contain around 290,000 clones, 88% of them singletons. The clonotype originates from a woman younger than 45 who had recovered from COVID-19. The genes are TRBV2 and TRBJ2-2; no firm D call. Material for sequencing was PBMCs or T cells enriched from blood (not recorded which). The CDR3 here is CAISARTGELFF. In DNA, the CDR3 is TGTGCCATCTCCGCGCGTACCGGGGAGCTGTTTTTT.